Presented here are 10 T cell receptor beta chains from one specimen sequenced in a study of graft-versus-host responses after intestinal transplantation. Their cognate antigens are unknown. Some clones are missing from TCRdb's copy, which holds only in-frame ones; the method was immunoSEQ multiplex PCR. This table holds about 93,000 clones, 90% to 95% found once. The sequences come from unstimulated CD8+ T cells sorted from spleen or lymph node cells, collected before intestinal transplant. The receptors originated from a human donor who received an intestinal transplant.

The chain employs TRBV14 and TRBJ2-6, with D possibly TRBD2 on 6 matching bases. Trimming removed 0 bases from V and 0 bases from J, with 18 bases in between. The CDR3 extends over 20 amino acids. Germline-derived CDR1 and CDR2 are SGHDN and FVKESK. In DNA, the CDR3 is TGTGCCAGCAGCCAAGATCGGGAGTCCATCCGTAACTCTGGGGCCAACGTCCTGACTTTC. Residues: CASSQDRESIRNSGANVLTF. Full variable domain (remainder filled in from reference TRBV14 and TRBJ2-6): EAGVTQFPSHSVIEKGQTVTLRCDPISGHDNLYWYRRVMGKEIKFLLHFVKESKQDESGMPNNRFLAERTGGTYSTLKVQPAELEDSGVYFCASSQDRESIRNSGANVLTFGAGSRLTVL.

V gene TRBV27 combines with J gene TRBJ2-7; D perhaps matches TRBD1 (6 bases). This CDR3 has 14 residues. Germline CDR1 and CDR2: MNHEY and SMNVEV (reference sequence). Trimming removed 5 bases from V and 3 bases from J, with 14 bases in between. The CDR3 here is CASSPGTKGYEQYF. The CDR3 DNA sequence: TGTGCCAGCAGTCCCGGGACAAAGGGCTACGAGCAGTACTTC.

This clone was seen only once. The rearrangement joins TRBV27 to TRBJ2-1, with 12 nucleotides matching TRBD2. Germline CDR1 is MNHEY and CDR2 is SMNVEV (reference sequence). J gave up 3 bases and V 5 bases, and 8 bases lay outside the gene matches. This CDR3 spans 17 amino acids. CDR3 sequence reads: CASSNHRTSGDYNEQFF. CDR3 DNA: TGTGCCAGCAGTAACCACCGGACTAGCGGGGACTACAATGAGCAGTTCTTC.

This rearrangement joins TRBV5-5 to TRBJ2-7, with 9 bases lining up with TRBD1. Germline CDR1 SGHKS, CDR2 YYEKEE (reference sequence). The CDR3 loop spans 14 amino acids. The V segment lost 7 bases and the J segment 2 bases; nucleotides outside the gene matches: 7. CDR3 sequence reads: CASAPGQGPYEQYF. The DNA of the CDR3 is TGTGCCAGCGCGCCGGGACAGGGCCCCTACGAGCAGTACTTC.

CDR3 DNA sequence: TGTGCCAGCAGCTTTAGCGGGAGGCCCTACGAGCAGTACTTC. Its protein product is CASSFSGRPYEQYF. The rearrangement joins TRBV7-8 to TRBJ2-5; TRBD2 matches 10 bases. The J call may be in error: the DNA end matches TRBJ2-7 better. The CDR3 is made up of 14 amino acids. The germline V gene encodes CDR1 SGHVS and CDR2 FQNEAQ.

V gene TRBV9 combines with J gene TRBJ1-3; D may be TRBD1 (5 bases). CDR3 size: 13 residues. CDR1 SGDLS and CDR2 YYNGEE come from the germline V gene. Trimming removed 4 bases at V and 4 bases at J, with 9 bases between. Here the CDR3 DNA reads TGTGCCAGCAGCCCAGGGTCGGGAAACACCATATATTTT. Protein: CASSPGSGNTIYF.

The gene calls are TRBV29-1 and TRBJ2-7, with 10 bases fitting TRBD1. With V trimmed by 4 bases and J by 2 bases, 20 bases remained unmatched. The CDR3 spans 19 residues. Per the germline V gene, CDR1 is SQVTM and CDR2 is ANQGSEA. The CDR3 nucleotides are TGCAGCGTTGGGGGGACAGGGGAAGATATACTAACACCCACCTACGAGCAGTACTTC. Its protein is CSVGGTGEDILTPTYEQYF.

The chain uses TRBV4-2 and TRBJ1-6; 9 positions match TRBD1. The CDR3 spans 14 residues. J gave up 9 bases and V 6 bases, and 6 bases lay outside the gene matches. In germline, CDR1 is LGHNA, CDR2 YNFKEQ. The DNA for the CDR3 is TGTGCCAGCAGACCCGGGACAGGGATTTCACCCCTCCACTTT. It codes for CASRPGTGISPLHF.

This clone was observed once. J is TRBJ1-1 and V is TRBV30; 7 positions match TRBD1. The germline gives CDR1 GTSNPN, CDR2 SVGIG (reference sequence). The CDR3 extends over 13 amino acids. V gave up 0 bases and J gave up 7 bases; unmatched junction bases: 5. For the CDR3, the DNA is TGTGCCTGGAGTGTCAAAGGGGGCAATGAAGCTTTCTTT. Translating it yields CAWSVKGGNEAFF.

This sequence joins TRBV13 and TRBJ1-2, with D tentatively TRBD1 (5 bases). Deletions cut 2 bases from V and 0 bases from J, with 10 bases between. The CDR3 contains 15 residues. CDR1 is PRHDT and CDR2 is FYEKMQ in the germline V gene (reference sequence). The CDR3 sequence: CASSLRRTTNYGYTF. CDR3 nucleotides: TGTGCCAGCAGCTTACGTAGGACAACTAACTATGGCTACACCTTC.